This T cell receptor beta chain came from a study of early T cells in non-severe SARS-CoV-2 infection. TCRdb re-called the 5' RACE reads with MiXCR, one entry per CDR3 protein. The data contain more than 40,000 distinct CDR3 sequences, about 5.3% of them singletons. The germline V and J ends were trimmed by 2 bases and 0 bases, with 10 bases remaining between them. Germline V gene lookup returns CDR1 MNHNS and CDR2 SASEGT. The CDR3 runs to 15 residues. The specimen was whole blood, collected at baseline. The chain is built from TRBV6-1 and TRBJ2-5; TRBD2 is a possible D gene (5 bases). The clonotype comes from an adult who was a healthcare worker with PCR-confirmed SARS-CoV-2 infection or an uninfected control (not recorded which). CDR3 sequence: CASSESGTYQETQYF. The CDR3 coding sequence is TGTGCCAGCAGTGAAAGCGGAACGTACCAAGAGACCCAGTACTTC.